The following is a T cell receptor beta chain sequence with its context. The PCR used 60 Vbeta and 13 Jbeta primers. Libraries were prepared by immunoSEQ multiplex PCR; TCRdb keeps only in-frame clonotypes and omits some of them. The sample lists some 95,000 clones; 80% were seen once. The record originates from a study of cytomegalovirus exposure and HLA in healthy donors. Germline lookup yields CDR1 PRHDT and CDR2 FYEKMQ (reference sequence). Trimming pared 5 bases from V and 6 bases from J, leaving 9 bases between. The CDR3 totals 12 residues. The rearrangement links TRBV13 to TRBJ2-3; D call uncertain. Sequences were obtained from PBMCs. The source is a man younger than 40 in good health and CMV-seronegative. CDR3: CASSQFKDTQYF. Written as DNA, the CDR3 is TGTGCCAGCAGCCAGTTTAAGGATACGCAGTATTTT.